This T cell receptor beta chain was found in a study of T cell responses to AZD1222 COVID-19 vaccine. V shed 1 base and J 1 base; nucleotides not matched to a gene: 2. There are 16 residues in the CDR3. CDR1 and CDR2 (germline): SEHNR, FQNEAQ (reference sequence). Generated by immunoSEQ multiplex PCR, the TCRdb table keeps only in-frame clones and is missing some. Of about 35,000 clones listed, 65% to 90% are singletons. The specimen comprised peripheral blood, sampled 28 days after the second AZD1222 dose. The source of this sequence is an adult who received the AZD1222 COVID-19 vaccine. V is TRBV7-9 and J is TRBJ1-4; 8 bases fit TRBD1. The CDR3 DNA sequence: TGTGCCAGCAGCTTAGGGGACAGGATAACTAATGAAAAACTGTTTTTT. The encoded protein is CASSLGDRITNEKLFF. The whole variable domain, filled in from reference TRBV7-9 and TRBJ1-4, reads DTGVSQNPRHKITKRGQNVTFRCDPISEHNRLYWYRQTLGQGPEFLTYFQNEAQLEKSRLLSDRFSAERPKGSFSTLEIQRTEQGDSAMYLCASSLGDRITNEKLFFGSGTQLSVL.